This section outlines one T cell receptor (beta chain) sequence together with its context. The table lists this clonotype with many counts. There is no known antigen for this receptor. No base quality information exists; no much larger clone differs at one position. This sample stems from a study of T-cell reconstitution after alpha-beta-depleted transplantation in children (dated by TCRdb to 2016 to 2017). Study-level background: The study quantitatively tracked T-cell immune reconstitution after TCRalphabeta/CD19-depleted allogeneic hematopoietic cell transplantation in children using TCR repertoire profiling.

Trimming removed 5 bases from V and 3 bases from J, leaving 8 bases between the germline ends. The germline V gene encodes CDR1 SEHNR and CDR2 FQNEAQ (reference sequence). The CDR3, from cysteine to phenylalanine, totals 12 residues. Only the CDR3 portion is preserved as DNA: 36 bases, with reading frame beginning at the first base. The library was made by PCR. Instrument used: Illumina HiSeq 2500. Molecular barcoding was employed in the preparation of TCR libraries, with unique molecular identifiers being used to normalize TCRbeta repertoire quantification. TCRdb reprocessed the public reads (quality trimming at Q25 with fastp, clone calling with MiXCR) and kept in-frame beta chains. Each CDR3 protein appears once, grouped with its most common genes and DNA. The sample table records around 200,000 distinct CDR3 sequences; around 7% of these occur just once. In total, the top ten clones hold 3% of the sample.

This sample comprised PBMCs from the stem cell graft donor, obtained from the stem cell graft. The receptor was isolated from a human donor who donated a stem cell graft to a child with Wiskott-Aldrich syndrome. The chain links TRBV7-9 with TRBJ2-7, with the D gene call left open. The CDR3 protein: CASSLGSYEQYF. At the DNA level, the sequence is TGTGCCAGCAGCCTCGGTAGCTACGAGCAGTACTTC.